This T cell receptor (beta chain) was documented in a study of T cells in tumors after PD-1 blockade. About the research overall: Excluded were patients with checkpoint blockade, immunosuppressants, or radiotherapy or other anti-cancer therapy within 4 weeks. Daily vismodegib 150 mg continued in a subset of anti-PD-1-treated patients. Either cemiplimab 350 mg every 2 weeks or pembrolizumab 200 mg every 3 weeks was given.

The CDR3 loop spans 15 amino acids. Trimming took 8 bases from V and 3 from J; bases not matched to a gene: 11. Germline V gives CDR1 MNHEY, CDR2 SVGAGI. Generated by immunoSEQ multiplex PCR, the TCRdb table keeps only in-frame clones and is missing some. The sample comprises 55,000 to 70,000 clones, roughly 75% of which are singletons, and about an eighth rests with the top ten. Material: PBMCs, obtained before anti-PD-1 treatment. This TCR was sampled from a human donor with basal cell carcinoma. The chain carries TRBV6-5 and TRBJ2-3; the match to TRBD2 covers 7 bases. DNA for the CDR3: TGTGCCAGCGAGTCGGTCGGGGGGATGACAGATACGCAGTATTTT. It specifies CASESVGGMTDTQYF.